The rows below give T cell receptor beta chains drawn from one sample of a study of blood T cells in healthy people across ages. Each CDR3 protein is one row after TCRdb ran MiXCR on the 5' RACE reads. Of about 930,000 distinct CDR3 sequences listed, 25% to 30% are singletons. Another study also made use of these data, one on T cells of mothers and their children.

The sequencing sample was made of blood. The receptors were sampled from a woman aged 40 to 50 in good health. CDR3s include the opening cysteine and the closing phenylalanine or tryptophan. Each record gives: V gene, D gene, clone size, J gene, CDR3 protein, CDR3 DNA. A D gene is named only where the DNA matches it firmly. A row's size may be missing; if present it is once, few, many or a size class.

TRBV7-2,.,.,TRBJ2-5,CASSNRDGPWETQYF,TGTGCCAGCAGCAACCGGGACGGTCCGTGGGAGACCCAGTACTTC
TRBV20-1,.,few,TRBJ2-7,CSARPNHRHEQYF,TGCAGTGCTAGACCCAATCATCGCCACGAGCAGTACTTC
TRBV20-1,.,.,TRBJ1-2,CSAREEQGYGYTF,TGCAGTGCTAGAGAGGAACAGGGCTATGGCTACACCTTC
TRBV24-1,TRBD1,.,TRBJ2-1,CATSDRTGTGPLATYNEQFF,TGTGCCACCAGTGATAGAACCGGGACAGGGCCACTAGCGACCTACAATGAGCAGTTCTTC
TRBV12-3/TRBV12-4,.,many,TRBJ2-7,CASRSGRYEQYF,TGTGCCAGCAGGTCCGGGAGATACGAGCAGTACTTC
TRBV7-9,.,few,TRBJ1-1,CASSLELTGDAAFF,TGTGCCAGCAGCTTAGAACTGACGGGCGATGCAGCTTTCTTT
TRBV6-5,TRBD1,few,TRBJ1-2,CASRAPGGHYGYTF,TGTGCCAGCAGGGCCCCAGGGGGTCACTATGGCTACACCTTC
TRBV7-3,.,few,TRBJ2-6,CASSLQGTPGADVLTF,TGTGCCAGCAGCTTACAAGGGACACCCGGGGCCGACGTCCTGACTTTC
TRBV13,.,few,TRBJ2-6,CASTKGEFSGANVLTF,TGTGCCAGCACCAAGGGGGAATTCTCTGGGGCCAACGTCCTGACTTTC
TRBV20-1,TRBD1,many,TRBJ2-7,CSAREGTGLGYEQYF,TGCAGTGCTAGAGAGGGGACAGGCCTGGGGTACGAGCAGTACTTC
TRBV28,TRBD2,.,TRBJ2-3,CASRAAGGLTDTQYF,TGTGCCAGCCGCGCGGCGGGGGGCCTCACAGATACGCAGTATTTT
TRBV2,.,.,TRBJ1-1,CASFGIRLEAGTEAFF,TGTGCCAGCTTTGGTATTAGATTGGAGGCTGGCACTGAAGCTTTCTTT
TRBV7-9,.,.,TRBJ2-3,CASSPALGTDTQYF,TGTGCCAGCAGCCCAGCCTTGGGAACAGATACGCAGTATTTT
TRBV12-3/TRBV12-4,TRBD1,few,TRBJ1-1,CASSTRQGADTEAFF,TGTGCCAGCAGTACCAGACAGGGGGCTGACACTGAAGCTTTCTTT
TRBV4-1,.,.,TRBJ1-2,CASSQVGRVGLQSYGYTF,TGCGCCAGCAGCCAAGTTGGTAGGGTGGGATTACAGTCCTATGGCTACACCTTC
TRBV7-9,.,.,TRBJ2-7,CASSGRQDANFYEQYF,TGTGCCAGCAGCGGCAGACAGGACGCTAATTTCTACGAGCAGTACTTC
TRBV5-1,TRBD1,few,TRBJ2-7,CASSSVQGDPYEQYF,TGCGCCAGCAGCTCGGTACAGGGGGACCCCTACGAGCAGTACTTC
TRBV3-1,.,few,TRBJ1-2,CASSQRPVTQYGYTF,TGTGCCAGCAGCCAAAGACCTGTAACTCAATATGGCTACACCTTC
TRBV27,.,.,TRBJ1-1,CASMAYGGTFF,TGTGCCAGTATGGCCTATGGAGGTACTTTCTTT
TRBV9,TRBD2,.,TRBJ2-4,CASSVTSIYNEQYF,TGTGCCAGCAGCGTGACTAGCATCTACAATGAGCAGTACTTC
TRBV28,.,.,TRBJ1-5,CASTVKLPQPQHF,TGTGCCAGCACGGTGAAGTTGCCTCAGCCCCAGCATTTT
TRBV5-1,TRBD1,.,TRBJ1-1,CASRSTGTANLNTEAFF,TGCGCCAGCAGATCCACCGGGACAGCTAACCTGAACACTGAAGCTTTCTTT
TRBV5-1,.,few,TRBJ2-5,CASSLGSRGQTQYF,TGCGCCAGCAGCTTGGGTTCCAGGGGACAGACCCAGTACTTC
TRBV12-3/TRBV12-4,.,.,TRBJ1-1,CASSLDRFIMNTEAFF,TGTGCCAGCAGTCTGGACCGGTTTATCATGAACACTGAAGCTTTCTTT
TRBV4-1,.,few,TRBJ2-3,CASSPAGKDTQYF,TGCGCCAGCAGCCCGGCGGGGAAAGATACGCAGTATTTT
TRBV6-5,TRBD1,many,TRBJ2-3,CATLRGQGATDTQYF,TGTGCCACCCTTAGAGGACAGGGGGCTACAGATACGCAGTATTTT
TRBV18,TRBD1,once,TRBJ2-1,CASSLSRGIYEQFF,TGTGCCAGCTCACTGAGCAGGGGGATCTACGAGCAGTTCTTC
TRBV29-1,TRBD1,.,TRBJ2-3,CSVDLLGQSTDTQYF,TGCAGCGTTGATCTCCTGGGACAGAGCACAGATACGCAGTATTTT
TRBV7-2,.,many,TRBJ2-5,CASSYPLGGGETQYF,TGTGCCAGCAGCTATCCCTTGGGGGGAGGAGAGACCCAGTACTTC
TRBV12-3/TRBV12-4,.,.,TRBJ1-1,CASSSTDNAEAFF,TGTGCCAGCAGTAGTACAGACAACGCTGAAGCTTTCTTT
TRBV27,TRBD1,.,TRBJ2-3,CASAGQGGPDTQYF,TGTGCCAGCGCTGGACAGGGAGGTCCAGATACGCAGTATTTT
TRBV20-1,.,.,TRBJ2-1,CSARAHGGIGNEQFF,TGCAGTGCTAGAGCCCACGGTGGGATTGGCAATGAGCAGTTCTTC
TRBV7-2,.,many,TRBJ1-2,CASSLSRTVNYGYTF,TGTGCCAGCAGCTTATCGCGGACGGTCAACTATGGCTACACCTTC
TRBV27,TRBD1,few,TRBJ1-2,CASRGDRGVDSNYGYTF,TGTGCCAGCAGGGGGGACAGGGGAGTCGATTCTAACTATGGCTACACCTTC
TRBV20-1,TRBD2,.,TRBJ2-1,CSARHSGLATNEQFF,TGCAGTGCTAGACATTCGGGACTAGCGACCAATGAGCAGTTCTTC
TRBV7-3,TRBD1,many,TRBJ2-6,CASSPSGQGAGGANVLTF,TGTGCCAGCAGCCCCTCGGGACAGGGGGCCGGTGGGGCCAACGTCCTGACTTTC
TRBV3-1,.,few,TRBJ2-5,CASSQAVVQYF,TGTGCCAGCAGCCAAGCCGTGGTCCAGTACTTC
TRBV20-1,TRBD1,.,TRBJ2-1,CSARTGGPWGEQFF,TGCAGTGCCCGGACAGGGGGTCCTTGGGGGGAGCAGTTCTTC
TRBV28,TRBD2,few,TRBJ2-1,CASSSRLAGTSHEQFF,TGTGCCAGCAGTTCTCGACTAGCGGGGACCAGTCATGAGCAGTTCTTC
TRBV14,.,few,TRBJ1-1,CASSRDRSMNTEAFF,TGTGCCAGCAGCCGGGACCGTTCCATGAACACTGAAGCTTTCTTT
TRBV6-4,.,.,TRBJ1-1,CASTDGGTEAFF,TGTGCCAGCACCGACGGGGGCACTGAAGCTTTCTTT
TRBV28,.,few,TRBJ2-7,CATTMAKFYEQYF,TGTGCCACCACGATGGCCAAGTTCTACGAGCAGTACTTC
TRBV6-5,TRBD2,.,TRBJ2-7,CASKGLADNNEQYF,TGTGCCAGCAAAGGACTAGCGGATAACAATGAGCAGTACTTC
TRBV28,TRBD1,many,TRBJ2-7,CASRQIGQGVYEQYF,TGTGCCAGCAGACAAATCGGACAGGGAGTTTACGAGCAGTACTTC
TRBV11-2,.,.,TRBJ1-2,CASSYSAGANYGYTF,TGTGCCAGCAGCTACAGTGCGGGGGCGAACTATGGCTACACCTTC
TRBV6-6,.,.,TRBJ1-5,CASSYAGFGRPQHF,TGTGCCAGCAGTTACGCAGGGTTCGGTCGGCCCCAGCATTTT
TRBV2,TRBD2,.,TRBJ2-3,CASRRGTSGTDTQYF,TGTGCCAGCAGGAGGGGGACTAGCGGCACAGATACGCAGTATTTT
TRBV9,TRBD1,.,TRBJ2-1,CASSGTGTGGFDEQFF,TGTGCCAGCAGCGGAACCGGGACAGGGGGGTTCGATGAGCAGTTCTTC
TRBV4-3,.,once,TRBJ2-3,CASRLTPGGTDTQYF,TGCGCCAGCAGGCTTACACCGGGGGGCACAGATACGCAGTATTTT
TRBV4-1,.,.,TRBJ2-3,CASSQDNSGTDTQYF,TGCGCCAGCAGCCAAGACAACAGTGGCACAGATACGCAGTATTTT
TRBV5-5,.,.,TRBJ1-2,CASSLPVGDLGGYTF,TGTGCCAGCAGCTTGCCAGTCGGGGATTTGGGTGGCTACACCTTC
TRBV7-8,.,.,TRBJ1-5,CASSPGIRSNQPQHF,TGTGCCAGCAGCCCTGGGATCCGCTCCAATCAGCCCCAGCATTTT
TRBV28,.,.,TRBJ2-7,CASSQGTYSYEQYF,TGTGCCAGCAGCCAGGGGACCTACTCCTACGAGCAGTACTTC
TRBV3-1,.,few,TRBJ1-6,CASSQVLQGSPLHF,TGTGCCAGCAGCCAAGTGTTACAGGGTTCACCCCTCCACTTT
TRBV20-1,TRBD2,few,TRBJ2-1,CSAGSGGANEQFF,TGCAGTGCTGGGAGCGGGGGGGCCAATGAGCAGTTCTTC
TRBV6-1,TRBD1,.,TRBJ2-1,CASSEWGRGPSSYNEQFF,TGTGCCAGCAGTGAATGGGGCAGGGGGCCGAGCTCCTACAATGAGCAGTTCTTC
TRBV2,TRBD2,.,TRBJ2-3,CASSGMIGLAGLSTDTQYF,TGTGCCAGCAGTGGGATGATCGGACTAGCGGGTCTCAGCACAGATACGCAGTATTTT
TRBV7-9,.,few,TRBJ2-7,CASSSLTAGEQYF,TGTGCCAGCAGCTCCCTGACCGCGGGGGAGCAGTACTTC
TRBV20-1,.,few,TRBJ1-1,CSADELDRRTEAFF,TGCAGTGCCGATGAGCTAGACAGGCGGACTGAAGCTTTCTTT